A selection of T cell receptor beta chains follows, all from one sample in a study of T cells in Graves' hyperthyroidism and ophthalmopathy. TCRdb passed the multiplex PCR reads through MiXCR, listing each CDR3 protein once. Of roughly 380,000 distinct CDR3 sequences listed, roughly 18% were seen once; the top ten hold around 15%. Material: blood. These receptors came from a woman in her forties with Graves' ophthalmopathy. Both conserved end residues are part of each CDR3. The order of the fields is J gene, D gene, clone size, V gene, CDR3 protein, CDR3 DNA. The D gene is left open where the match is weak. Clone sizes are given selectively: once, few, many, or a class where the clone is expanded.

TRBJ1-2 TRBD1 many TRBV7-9 CASSLGTGNNYGYTF TGTGCCAGCAGCTTAGGGACAGGGAATAACTATGGCTACACCTTC
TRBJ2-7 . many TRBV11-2 CASSLDAAVVYEQYF TGTGCCAGCAGCTTAGATGCGGCGGTAGTCTACGAGCAGTACTTC
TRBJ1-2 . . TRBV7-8 CASSLGWAVNYGYTF TGTGCCAGCAGCTTAGGTTGGGCAGTCAACTATGGCTACACCTTC
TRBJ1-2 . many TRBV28 CASAPWTDYGYTF TGTGCCAGTGCCCCCTGGACAGACTATGGCTACACCTTC
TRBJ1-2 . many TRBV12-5 CASGLSGYGYTF TGTGCTAGTGGTTTGAGTGGCTATGGCTACACCTTC
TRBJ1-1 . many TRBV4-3 CASSQDGWDNTEAFF TGCGCCAGCAGCCAAGATGGTTGGGACAACACTGAAGCTTTCTTT
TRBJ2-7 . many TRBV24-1 CATSDFRGWEQYF TGTGCCACCAGTGATTTTAGGGGCTGGGAGCAGTACTTC
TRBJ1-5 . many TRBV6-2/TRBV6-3 CASSYPGQPQHF TGTGCCAGCAGTTACCCCGGTCAGCCCCAGCATTTT
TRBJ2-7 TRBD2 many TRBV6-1 CASIQPRGGTILEQYF TGTGCCAGCATTCAACCACGGGGGGGGACCATCTTAGAGCAGTACTTC
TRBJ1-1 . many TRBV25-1 CASSEGGEATEAFF TGTGCCAGCAGTGAGGGGGGAGAGGCCACTGAAGCTTTCTTT
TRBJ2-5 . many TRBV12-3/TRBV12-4 CASSFSLETQYF TGTGCCAGCAGTTTTTCTCTAGAGACCCAGTACTTC
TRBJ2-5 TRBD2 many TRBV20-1 CSARGSGSGRGETQYF TGCAGTGCTAGAGGTTCTGGGAGCGGGAGAGGTGAGACCCAGTACTTC
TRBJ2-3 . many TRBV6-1 CASRSTSTDTQYF TGTGCCAGCAGGTCAACTAGCACAGATACGCAGTATTTT
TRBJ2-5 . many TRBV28 CASSPPMQETQYF TGTGCCAGCAGTCCTCCAATGCAAGAGACCCAGTACTTC
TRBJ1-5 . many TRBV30 CAWSRGVGGAPRQPQHF TGTGCCTGGAGCCGGGGTGTGGGGGGGGCGCCGCGTCAGCCCCAGCATTTT
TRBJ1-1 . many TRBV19 CASSMTRADTEAFF TGTGCCAGTAGTATGACCCGGGCGGACACTGAAGCTTTCTTT
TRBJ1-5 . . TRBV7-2 CASSYRGDAQPQHF TGTGCCAGCAGCTATAGGGGTGACGCTCAGCCCCAGCATTTT